These 30 T cell receptor beta chains came from one sample sequenced in a study of response to subunit inactivated influenza vaccine. TCRdb re-called the RT-PCR reads with MiXCR, one entry per CDR3 protein. The table includes approximately 500,000 distinct CDR3 sequences, 13% detected once. The sample was PBMCs from blood, taken 40 to 50 days after vaccination. The receptor set was obtained from a man aged 50 or older who received an inactivated influenza vaccine.

This sequence joins TRBV7-6 and TRBJ2-7; D gene ambiguous. The V gene lost 4 bases and the J gene lost 2 bases, with 6 bases spanning the gap. The V gene's germline CDR1 is SGHVS and CDR2 FNYEAQ. The CDR3 is made up of 12 amino acids. The CDR3 is CASSSLTYEQYF. CDR3 bases: TGTGCCAGCAGCTCTTTAACCTACGAGCAGTACTTC.

As regards this clonotype: With a much larger clone just one base away, this may be a read error. The chain is built from TRBV20-1 and TRBJ2-2; weak D call: TRBD2 (5 bases). CDR3 length equals 17 residues. The V and J ends lost 3 bases and 1 base respectively, with 18 bases between them. The germline V gene has CDR1 DFQATT and CDR2 SNEGSKA (reference sequence). The CDR3 region is CSARGRGSPQNTGELFF. The CDR3 DNA reads TGCAGTGCTAGGGGTAGAGGGAGTCCCCAGAACACCGGGGAGCTGTTTTTT.

This clonotype was counted between two and nine times. In DNA form, the CDR3 reads TGTGCCATCAGTGAGGGTGTGGGTGAGCAGTTCTTC. Protein: CAISEGVGEQFF. The chain employs TRBV10-3 and TRBJ2-1; no clear D gene. Germline CDR1 ENHRY, CDR2 SYGVKD. V gave up 2 bases and J gave up 9 bases, with 8 bases separating them. The CDR3 consists of 12 residues.

This clonotype was observed a few times. The rearrangement uses TRBV29-1 and TRBJ2-3; D is tentatively TRBD1 or TRBD2 (5 bases each). This CDR3 contains 14 residues. Looked up from germline, CDR1 is SQVTM and CDR2 is ANQGSEA. V shed 4 bases and J shed 3 bases, with 14 bases lying between them. In nucleotides, the CDR3 is TGCAGCGTTGTGGAGGCAGGGAGAACAGATACGCAGTATTTT. Protein product: CSVVEAGRTDTQYF.

J is TRBJ2-1 and V is TRBV11-3; possible D gene TRBD2, 6 bases. Germline lookup yields CDR1 SGHNT and CDR2 YENEEA. The V gene lost 4 bases and the J gene lost 0 bases, with 10 bases spanning the gap. The CDR3 is 15 residues long. The CDR3 here is CASSSRLDSYNEQFF. In DNA, the CDR3 is TGTGCCAGCAGCTCGAGACTAGACTCCTACAATGAGCAGTTCTTC.

This clonotype was seen ten or more times. The chain recombines TRBV12-3 or TRBV12-4 with TRBJ2-3; weak D call: TRBD1 (6 bases). This CDR3 has 15 residues. The V end was cut by 6 bases, the J end by 15 bases, with 28 bases between. The DNA for the CDR3 is TGTGCCAGCAGCCTTCGTTCCGGGCTACAGGGAGTTGCTTATTTT. Translated: CASSLRSGLQGVAYF.

The rearrangement uses TRBV11-2 and TRBJ2-7; 7 bases are a match to TRBD1. J was trimmed by 0 bases and V by 5 bases; bases with no gene match: 10. Germline values: CDR1 SGHAT, CDR2 FQNNGV. The CDR3 spans 16 residues. The CDR3 here is CASSPRPTGSSYEQYF. CDR3 DNA: TGTGCCAGCAGCCCCCGTCCGACAGGGAGCTCCTACGAGCAGTACTTC.

The chain recombines TRBV13 with TRBJ2-5; 7 nucleotides align to TRBD2. With V trimmed by 2 bases and J by 5 bases, 11 bases remained unmatched. The CDR3 sequence is 16 residues long. The germline gives CDR1 PRHDT, CDR2 FYEKMQ (reference sequence). In DNA form, the CDR3 reads TGTGCCAGCAGCTTAAATGGCGGGAGCCCCGTGGAGACCCAGTACTTC. Translating gives CASSLNGGSPVETQYF.

This clonotype showed up just a few times. J is TRBJ2-1 and V is TRBV7-2, with D uncertain. This CDR3 is 15 amino acids long. V was shortened by 6 bases and J by 0 bases, with 12 bases between the two germline ends. CDR1 and CDR2 (germline): SGHTA, FQGNSA. In nucleotides, the CDR3 is TGTGCCAGCAGTTCCGACCCAAGCTCCTACAATGAGCAGTTCTTC. This sequence encodes CASSSDPSSYNEQFF.

The chain uses TRBV7-2 and TRBJ2-1; D might be TRBD2 (6 bases). From germline, CDR1 is SGHTA and CDR2 FQGNSA. Trimming removed 5 bases at V and 3 bases at J, with 17 bases between. The CDR3 covers 16 residues. CDR3 loop: CASSDPGSLNYNEQFF. CDR3 nucleotides: TGTGCCAGCAGCGACCCCGGGAGTCTCAACTACAATGAGCAGTTCTTC. Full variable domain (outside the CDR3, taken from reference TRBV7-2 and TRBJ2-1): GAGVSQSPSNKVTEKGKDVELRCDPISGHTALYWYRQSLGQGLEFLIYFQGNSAPDKSGLPSDRFSAERTGGSVSTLTIQRTQQEDSAVYLCASSDPGSLNYNEQFFGPGTRLTVL.

In the case of this clonotype: This may stem from a read error, because a much larger clone lies one nucleotide away. The chain is built from TRBV29-1 and TRBJ2-1, with D possibly matching TRBD1 (5 bases). Germline V gives CDR1 SQVTM, CDR2 ANQGSEA. This CDR3 has 13 amino acids. The CDR3 DNA follows: TGCAGCGTTGAAACAGGAATATACAATGAGCAGTTATTC. Its protein product is CSVETGIYNEQLF.

This clonotype was seen more than once but under ten times. The V call is TRBV28, the J call TRBJ2-1; 10 bases align to TRBD1. The CDR3 runs to 16 residues. Germline CDR1 reads MDHEN; CDR2 reads SYDVKM. J lost 3 bases, V lost 3 bases, and 5 bases had no gene match. The DNA for the CDR3 is TGTGCCAGCAGTTTCCCCGGACAGGGGGGCTACAATGAGCAGTTCTTC. The encoded protein is CASSFPGQGGYNEQFF.

The chain uses TRBV7-9 and TRBJ1-2; D remains unclear. Germline assignment: CDR1 SEHNR and CDR2 FQNEAQ (reference sequence). The CDR3 loop spans 15 amino acids. V lost 3 bases and J lost 0, with 11 bases in between. The CDR3 DNA sequence: TGTGCCAGCAGCTTTCCAACCGTGGCTAACTATGGCTACACCTTC. Translated, it gives CASSFPTVANYGYTF.

This clonotype turned up a few times. This chain uses TRBV12-3 or TRBV12-4 with TRBJ2-1; 7 bases map to TRBD2. The J segment lost 10 bases and the V segment lost 5 bases, leaving 11 bases of the junction unmatched. The CDR3 consists of 14 residues. The CDR3 loop reads CASSPEYGEGEQFF. The CDR3 DNA reads as TGTGCCAGCAGTCCGGAGTACGGGGAGGGCGAGCAGTTCTTC.

The chain has TRBV6-2 or TRBV6-3 and TRBJ2-7; D not resolved. V lost 4 bases and J lost 2, with 12 bases in between. The CDR3 consists of 14 residues. In germline, CDR1 is MNHEY, CDR2 SVGEGT. The CDR3 DNA reads as TGTGCCAGCAGTTCGACACCCCGGACCTACGAGCAGTACTTC. Its translation: CASSSTPRTYEQYF.

This clonotype was seen at least ten times. V usage is TRBV4-2 and J usage is TRBJ2-3; 10 bases align to TRBD1. Germline V gene data show CDR1 as LGHNA and CDR2 as YNFKEQ. The V and J ends lost 4 bases and 9 bases, in that order; junction bases with no gene match: 16. This CDR3 region has 17 residues. The CDR3 sequence: CASSRDPRDRGSGTQYF. DNA for the CDR3: TGTGCCAGCAGCCGAGACCCCCGGGACAGGGGTTCGGGGACGCAGTATTTT.

The V and J genes are TRBV2 and TRBJ2-7; TRBD2 agrees at 12 bases. This CDR3 has 16 residues. Germline V gene lookup returns CDR1 SNHLY and CDR2 FYNNEI. Losses at the gene ends were 1 base for V and 4 bases for J; bases not matched to a gene: 5. CDR3 residues: CASSEGTSGIFYEQYF. CDR3 sequence (DNA): TGTGCCAGCAGTGAAGGGACTAGCGGGATATTTTACGAGCAGTACTTC.

As DNA, the CDR3 is TGTGCCAGCAGTTTATCGGAGGGGATCACTGAAGCTTTCTTT. This translates into CASSLSEGITEAFF. V and J are TRBV27 and TRBJ1-1; perhaps TRBD1 as D (5 bases). This CDR3 has 14 residues. CDR1 MNHEY and CDR2 SMNVEV come from the germline V gene (reference sequence). V was clipped by 0 bases and J by 4 bases, with 9 bases between them.

This clonotype was observed many times. The chain couples TRBV10-3 to TRBJ2-5; D is unresolved. Germline CDR1 and CDR2: ENHRY and SYGVKD. CDR3 length equals 15 residues. The V gene lost 3 bases and the J gene lost 2 bases, with 13 bases spanning the gap. The DNA of the CDR3 is TGTGCCATCAGTGATTTGGGCAGAGCACAAGAGACCCAGTACTTC. Its translation is CAISDLGRAQETQYF.

This clonotype was seen many times. The rearrangement uses TRBV29-1 and TRBJ2-6, with D perhaps TRBD2 (5 bases). The germline V and J ends were trimmed by 6 bases and 0 bases, with 6 bases remaining between them. This CDR3 spans 13 amino acids. The V gene's germline CDR1 is SQVTM and CDR2 ANQGSEA. The CDR3 reads CSVTTSGANVLTF. The CDR3 DNA follows: TGCAGCGTGACTACCTCTGGGGCCAACGTCCTGACTTTC.

There are many counts of this clonotype. V is TRBV4-3 and J is TRBJ2-1, with D possibly TRBD2 on 7 matching bases. The V gene lost 10 bases and the J gene lost 8 bases, with 15 bases spanning the gap. This CDR3 spans 12 amino acids. Germline values: CDR1 LGHNA, CDR2 YSLEER. The CDR3 sequence: CATWGGQDEQFF. CDR3 nucleotide sequence: TGCGCCACTTGGGGGGGGCAAGATGAGCAGTTCTTC.

The rearrangement joins TRBV29-1 to TRBJ2-2; 7 positions agree with TRBD1. Trimming cost V 7 bases and J 1 base; bases outside gene matches: 3. From germline, CDR1 is SQVTM and CDR2 ANQGSEA. The CDR3 extends over 13 amino acids. The chain's CDR3 is CSGTGMNTGELFF. The CDR3 bases are TGCAGCGGGACAGGAATGAACACCGGGGAGCTGTTTTTT.

This clonotype has ten or more counts. The gene calls are TRBV10-3 and TRBJ2-1; D may be TRBD1 (6 bases). Germline V lookup: CDR1 ENHRY, CDR2 SYGVKD. The CDR3 is made up of 14 amino acids. The V gene lost 7 bases and the J gene lost 3 bases, with 13 bases spanning the gap. The CDR3 here is CAIKEAGDYNEQFF. The CDR3 DNA sequence: TGTGCCATCAAAGAGGCAGGGGACTACAATGAGCAGTTCTTC.

This clonotype showed up just a few times. The junction and the germline gene differ at one end; a read error may be behind it. The V gene is TRBV30, the J gene TRBJ2-7; 7 bases map to TRBD1. In germline, CDR1 is GTSNPN, CDR2 SVGIG (reference sequence). The CDR3 contains 13 residues. The DNA for the CDR3 is TGTGCCTGGAGTGAAGACAGGGAGCGCGATTACGCCTTC. It codes for CAWSEDRERDYAF.

This clonotype was counted only a few times. J is TRBJ2-6 and V is TRBV7-2; D might be TRBD2 (5 bases). The germline gives CDR1 SGHTA, CDR2 FQGNSA. The CDR3 runs 20 residues. V lost 0 bases and J lost 0, with 18 bases in between. This chain's CDR3 is CASSLAALAGLLSGANVLTF. In DNA form, the CDR3 reads TGTGCCAGCAGCTTAGCAGCGTTGGCAGGACTCCTCTCTGGGGCCAACGTCCTGACTTTC.

This clonotype turned up a few times. This CDR3 reads CASSRTGGDEKLFF. CDR3 DNA sequence: TGTGCCAGCAGTAGAACAGGGGGTGATGAAAAACTGTTTTTT. The J gene is TRBJ1-4, the V gene TRBV6-1; 8 bases are shared with TRBD1. CDR3 size: 14 residues. Germline loops: CDR1 MNHNS, CDR2 SASEGT. V shed 5 bases, J shed 6 bases, and the junction held 5 bases outside the gene matches.

Many counts were recorded for this clonotype. V and J are TRBV11-2 and TRBJ1-1; D is undetermined. This CDR3 is built from 13 residues. Germline V CDR1 and CDR2: SGHAT, FQNNGV. Trimming stripped 3 bases from V and 3 bases from J, with 8 bases between. The CDR3 DNA reads TGTGCCAGCAGCTTTTATCAAGACACTGAAGCTTTCTTT. Its translation is CASSFYQDTEAFF. The complete variable domain, with remaining parts taken from reference TRBV11-2 and TRBJ1-1, reads EAGVAQSPRYKIIEKRQSVAFWCNPISGHATLYWYQQILGQGPKLLIQFQNNGVVDDSQLPKDRFSAERLKGVDSTLKIQPAKLEDSAVYLCASSFYQDTEAFFGQGTRLTVV.

This clonotype was counted between two and nine times. The chain joins TRBV18 to TRBJ1-2; no firm D call. The germline V and J ends were trimmed by 5 bases and 2 bases, with 6 bases remaining between them. Germline CDR1 is KGHSH and CDR2 is LQKENI. This CDR3 is 12 amino acids long. The DNA for the CDR3 is TGTGCCAGCTCAGGACTAAACTATGGCTACACCTTC. Protein product: CASSGLNYGYTF.

The chain couples TRBV4-3 to TRBJ2-7; 8 bases align to TRBD2. Germline V gene data show CDR1 as LGHNA and CDR2 as YSLEER. The CDR3 sequence is 15 residues long. The junction had 4 bases not matched to a gene; V was cut back by 0 bases and J by 3 bases. The CDR3 protein is CASSQEAGDLYEQYF. The DNA for the CDR3 is TGCGCCAGCAGCCAAGAAGCGGGGGACCTCTACGAGCAGTACTTC.

This clonotype has a count of ten or more. V and J are TRBV7-6 and TRBJ2-1; the D is unclear. V gave up 5 bases and J gave up 5 bases, with 10 bases separating them. The CDR3 is 13 amino acids. CDR1 is SGHVS, CDR2 FNYEAQ, per germline. The CDR3 protein is CASSRRNDNEQFF. Written as DNA, the CDR3 is TGTGCCAGCAGCCGCCGGAACGACAATGAGCAGTTCTTC.